Each of the 9 T cell receptor beta chains below was sequenced from the same sample in a study of beta chain features in type 1 diabetes. Points from the study as a whole: Shorter TCRB CDR3s, moderately but significantly so, marked every one of the four CD4+ subsets in Type 1 diabetes patients.

The entirety of the isolated RNA underwent reverse transcription, so expressed TCRB transcripts were sequenced. Data came from immunoSEQ multiplex PCR; TCRdb stores just in-frame clones and leaves some out. The sample comprises some 47,000 clones, roughly 40% of which are singletons, and over 0.1% rests with the top ten. No antigen has been identified for these receptors. The sequencing input was stem cell memory CD4+ T cells from blood. The receptors shown here come from a man under 40 with type 1 diabetes.

This chain connects TRBV9 to TRBJ2-3, with 9 bases matching TRBD2. The germline V gene encodes CDR1 SGDLS and CDR2 YYNGEE. The CDR3 runs 14 residues. V shed 0 bases and J 10 bases; nucleotides not matched to a gene: 6. This CDR3 is CASSVERREGPQYF. The CDR3 DNA reads as TGTGCCAGCAGCGTAGAAAGGCGGGAGGGGCCGCAGTATTTT.

V gene TRBV5-4 combines with J gene TRBJ2-7; 12 bases line up with TRBD2. The CDR3 extends over 18 amino acids. Losses at the gene ends were 4 bases for V and 4 bases for J; bases not matched to a gene: 15. The V gene's germline CDR1 is SGHNT and CDR2 YYREEE (reference sequence). Written as DNA, the CDR3 is TGTGCCAGCAGCGAGCGCTCGGCTAGCGGGAGGGCCTTTTACGAGCAGTACTTC. Its translation is CASSERSASGRAFYEQYF. The whole variable domain, remainder taken from reference TRBV5-4 and TRBJ2-7, is ETGVTQSPTHLIKTRGQQVTLRCSSQSGHNTVSWYQQALGQGPQFIFQYYREEENGRGNFPPRFSGLQFPNYSSELNVNALELDDSALYLCASSERSASGRAFYEQYFGPGTRLTVT.

The CDR3 loop reads CASSRTSWSTDTQYF. In nucleotides, the CDR3 is TGTGCCAGCTCACGGACTAGTTGGAGCACAGATACGCAGTATTTT. The chain joins TRBV18 to TRBJ2-3, with 7 bases that match TRBD2. The CDR3 spans 15 residues. Trimming at V came to 4 bases and at J to 0 bases, leaving 4 bases not matched to a gene. Per germline, CDR1 KGHSH and CDR2 LQKENI.

The chain carries TRBV9 and TRBJ2-5; perhaps TRBD2 as D (5 bases). The V and J ends lost 4 bases and 5 bases respectively, with 15 bases between them. Germline V gives CDR1 SGDLS, CDR2 YYNGEE. The CDR3 runs to 14 residues. The CDR3 DNA reads as TGTGCCAGCAGCCCGGGGTTAGCAGTGGAGACCCAGTACTTC. Translated: CASSPGLAVETQYF. Drawing the rest from reference TRBV9 and TRBJ2-5, the complete variable domain is DSGVTQTPKHLITATGQRVTLRCSPRSGDLSVYWYQQSLDQGLQFLIQYYNGEERAKGNILERFSAQQFPDLHSELNLSSLELGDSALYFCASSPGLAVETQYFGPGTRLLVL.

This clone has only a few counts. The CDR3 DNA is TGTGCCAGCAGTATGGGGGACAGGTATTTCCACGAGCAGTACTTC. It yields the protein CASSMGDRYFHEQYF. V and J are TRBV28 and TRBJ2-7; TRBD1 matches 8 bases. CDR1 and CDR2 from the germline V gene are MDHEN and SYDVKM. V lost 5 bases to trimming and J lost 5 bases; unmatched junction nucleotides: 11. The CDR3 has 15 residues. The entire variable domain, with the rest obtained from reference TRBV28 and TRBJ2-7, is as follows: DVKVTQSSRYLVKRTGEKVFLECVQDMDHENMFWYRQDPGLGLRLIYFSYDVKMKEKGDIPEGYSVSREKKERFSLILESASTNQTSMYLCASSMGDRYFHEQYFGPGTRLTVT.

With regard to this clone: Compared with germline, one end of the junction differs, possibly owing to a read error. The chain employs TRBV6-5 and TRBJ2-1; TRBD1 is a possible D gene (5 bases). This CDR3 is built from 12 residues. CDR1 is MNHEY, CDR2 SVGAGI, per germline. This chain's CDR3 is CASSYSTGLGLF. CDR3 DNA sequence: TGTGCCAGCAGTTACTCGACTGGGCTGGGGCTCTTC.

CDR3 protein: CASSPRLAAVREQYF. The DNA of the CDR3 is TGTGCCAGCAGCCCTCGACTAGCGGCCGTTAGGGAGCAGTACTTC. The chain recombines TRBV7-9 with TRBJ2-7; 9 bases map to TRBD2. V lost 5 bases, J lost 7 bases, and 12 bases stayed unmatched. Germline values: CDR1 SEHNR, CDR2 FQNEAQ (reference sequence). The CDR3 contains 15 residues.

This clone was detected a few times. V gene TRBV27 combines with J gene TRBJ1-1; 10 nucleotides match TRBD1. After removal of 6 bases from V and 5 bases from J, the junction contained 15 bases not matched to a gene. This CDR3 has 17 residues. Germline V CDR1 and CDR2: MNHEY, SMNVEV (reference sequence). The CDR3 reads CASRRGTGARSWTEAFF. The CDR3 DNA reads as TGTGCCAGCAGAAGGGGGACAGGGGCGAGGTCATGGACTGAAGCTTTCTTT.

CDR3 bases: TGTGCCAGCAGTACGGACAGGCCAGGGGGCTACACCTTC. It translates to CASSTDRPGGYTF. V gene TRBV11-3 combines with J gene TRBJ1-2; 7 bases map to TRBD1. The ends lost 6 bases at V and 8 bases at J; junction bases unmatched: 9. CDR3 length: 13 residues. The germline CDR1 and CDR2 sequences are SGHNT and YENEEA.